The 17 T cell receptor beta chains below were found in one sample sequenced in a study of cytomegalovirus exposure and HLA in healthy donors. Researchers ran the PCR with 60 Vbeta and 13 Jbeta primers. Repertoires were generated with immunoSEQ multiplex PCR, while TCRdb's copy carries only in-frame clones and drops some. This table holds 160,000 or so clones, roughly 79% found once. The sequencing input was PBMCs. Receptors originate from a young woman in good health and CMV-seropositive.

The CDR3 reads CASTRGPDNSPLHF. CDR3 coding DNA: TGTGCCAGCACCAGGGGCCCTGATAATTCACCCCTCCACTTT. This chain joins TRBV6-1 and TRBJ1-6; tentative D call: TRBD1 (6 bases). The CDR3 has 14 residues. Germline V gene lookup returns CDR1 MNHNS and CDR2 SASEGT. Trimming cost V 7 bases and J 5 bases, with 12 bases left between them.

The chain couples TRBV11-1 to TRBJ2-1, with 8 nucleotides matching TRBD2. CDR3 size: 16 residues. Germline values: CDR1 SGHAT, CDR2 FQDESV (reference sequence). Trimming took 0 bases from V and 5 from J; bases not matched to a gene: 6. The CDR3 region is CASSLAGTRINNEQFF. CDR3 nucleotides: TGTGCCAGCAGCTTAGCCGGGACTAGAATAAACAATGAGCAGTTCTTC.

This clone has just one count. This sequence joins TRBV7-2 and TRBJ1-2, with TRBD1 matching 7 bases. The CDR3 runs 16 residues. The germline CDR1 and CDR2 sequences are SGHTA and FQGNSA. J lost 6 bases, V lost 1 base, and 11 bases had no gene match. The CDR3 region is CASSLEGATGSNGYTF. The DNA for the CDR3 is TGTGCCAGCAGCTTAGAGGGGGCGACAGGAAGCAATGGCTACACCTTC.

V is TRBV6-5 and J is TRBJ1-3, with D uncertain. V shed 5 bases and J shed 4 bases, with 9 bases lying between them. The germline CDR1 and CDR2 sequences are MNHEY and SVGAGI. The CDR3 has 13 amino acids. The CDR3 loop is CASSPGFGNTIYF. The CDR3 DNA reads TGTGCCAGCAGTCCAGGATTCGGAAACACCATATATTTT.

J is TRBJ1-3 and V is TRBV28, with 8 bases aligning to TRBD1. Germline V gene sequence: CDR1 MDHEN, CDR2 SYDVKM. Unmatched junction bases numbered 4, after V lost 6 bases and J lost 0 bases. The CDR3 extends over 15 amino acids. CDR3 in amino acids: CASRMGTGSGNTIYF. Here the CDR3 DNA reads TGTGCCAGCAGAATGGGGACAGGCTCTGGAAACACCATATATTTT. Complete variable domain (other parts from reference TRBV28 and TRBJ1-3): DVKVTQSSRYLVKRTGEKVFLECVQDMDHENMFWYRQDPGLGLRLIYFSYDVKMKEKGDIPEGYSVSREKKERFSLILESASTNQTSMYLCASRMGTGSGNTIYFGEGSWLTVV.

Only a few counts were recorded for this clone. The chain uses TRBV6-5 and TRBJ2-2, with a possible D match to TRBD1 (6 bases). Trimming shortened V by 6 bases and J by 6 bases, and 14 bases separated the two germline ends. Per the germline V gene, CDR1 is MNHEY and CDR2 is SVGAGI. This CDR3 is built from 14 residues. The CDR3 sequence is CASSRDTGAGELFF. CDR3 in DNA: TGTGCCAGCAGCCGGGACACTGGGGCCGGGGAGCTGTTTTTT.

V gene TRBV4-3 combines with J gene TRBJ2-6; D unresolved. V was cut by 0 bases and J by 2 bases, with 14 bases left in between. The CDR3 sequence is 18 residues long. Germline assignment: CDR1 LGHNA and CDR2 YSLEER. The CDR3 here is CASSQDLPRRTGANVLTF. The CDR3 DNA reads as TGCGCCAGCAGCCAAGATCTCCCCCGGAGAACTGGGGCCAACGTCCTGACTTTC.

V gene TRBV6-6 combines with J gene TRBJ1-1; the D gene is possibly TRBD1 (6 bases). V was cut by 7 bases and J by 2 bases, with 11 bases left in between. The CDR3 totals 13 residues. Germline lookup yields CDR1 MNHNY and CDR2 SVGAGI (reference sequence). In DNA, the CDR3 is TGTGCCAGCACCCAACAGGGAAACACTGAAGCTTTCTTT. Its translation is CASTQQGNTEAFF.

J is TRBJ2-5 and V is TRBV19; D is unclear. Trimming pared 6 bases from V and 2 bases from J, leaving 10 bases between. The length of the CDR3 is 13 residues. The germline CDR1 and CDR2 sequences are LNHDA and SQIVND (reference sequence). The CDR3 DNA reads TGTGCCAGTAGCCCCCAGTGGCAAGAGACCCAGTACTTC. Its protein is CASSPQWQETQYF.

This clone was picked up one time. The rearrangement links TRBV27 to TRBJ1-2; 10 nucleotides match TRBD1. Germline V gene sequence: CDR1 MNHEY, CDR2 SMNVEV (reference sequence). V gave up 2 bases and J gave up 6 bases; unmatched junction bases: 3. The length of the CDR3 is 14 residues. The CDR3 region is CASSLAGQGNGYTF. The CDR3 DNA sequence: TGTGCCAGCAGTTTAGCGGGACAGGGGAATGGCTACACCTTC.

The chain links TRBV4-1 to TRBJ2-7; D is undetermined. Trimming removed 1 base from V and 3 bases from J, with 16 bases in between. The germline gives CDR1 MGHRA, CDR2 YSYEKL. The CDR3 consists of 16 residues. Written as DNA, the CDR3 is TGCGCCAGCAGCCAAGGCCCAAATCGAGAGAACTACGAGCAGTACTTC. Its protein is CASSQGPNRENYEQYF.

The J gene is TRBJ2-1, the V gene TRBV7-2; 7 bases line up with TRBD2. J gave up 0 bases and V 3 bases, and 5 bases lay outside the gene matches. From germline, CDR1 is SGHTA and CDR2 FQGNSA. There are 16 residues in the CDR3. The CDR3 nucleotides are TGTGCCAGCAGCTTTGGGAGCGGGGTCTCCTACAATGAGCAGTTCTTC. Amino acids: CASSFGSGVSYNEQFF. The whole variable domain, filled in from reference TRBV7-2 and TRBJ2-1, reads GAGVSQSPSNKVTEKGKDVELRCDPISGHTALYWYRQSLGQGLEFLIYFQGNSAPDKSGLPSDRFSAERTGGSVSTLTIQRTQQEDSAVYLCASSFGSGVSYNEQFFGPGTRLTVL.

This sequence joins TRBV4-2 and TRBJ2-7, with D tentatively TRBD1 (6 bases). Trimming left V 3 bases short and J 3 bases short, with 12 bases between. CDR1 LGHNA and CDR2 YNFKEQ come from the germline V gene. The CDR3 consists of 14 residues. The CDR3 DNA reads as TGTGCCAGCAGCCAGTTGACAGGAGACTACGAGCAGTACTTC. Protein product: CASSQLTGDYEQYF.

CDR3 in amino acids: CASSNSGGAYNEQFF. The CDR3 DNA sequence: TGCGCCAGCAGTAATAGCGGGGGCGCCTACAATGAGCAGTTCTTC. The chain carries TRBV5-1 and TRBJ2-1, with TRBD2 matching 9 bases. Germline V CDR1 and CDR2: SGHRS, YFSETQ. CDR3 length: 15 residues. With V trimmed by 5 bases and J by 2 bases, 5 bases remained unmatched.

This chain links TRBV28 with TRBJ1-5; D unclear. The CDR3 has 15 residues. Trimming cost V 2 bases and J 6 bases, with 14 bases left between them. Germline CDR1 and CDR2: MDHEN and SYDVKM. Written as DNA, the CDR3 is TGTGCCAGCAGTTTAAGTGAACTACTCATTCAGCCCCAGCATTTT. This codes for CASSLSELLIQPQHF.

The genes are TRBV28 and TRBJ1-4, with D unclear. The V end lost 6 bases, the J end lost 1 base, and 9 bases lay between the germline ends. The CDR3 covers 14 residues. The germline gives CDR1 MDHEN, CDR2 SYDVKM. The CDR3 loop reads CASSYVRTNEKLFF. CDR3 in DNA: TGTGCCAGCAGCTACGTACGAACTAATGAAAAACTGTTTTTT.

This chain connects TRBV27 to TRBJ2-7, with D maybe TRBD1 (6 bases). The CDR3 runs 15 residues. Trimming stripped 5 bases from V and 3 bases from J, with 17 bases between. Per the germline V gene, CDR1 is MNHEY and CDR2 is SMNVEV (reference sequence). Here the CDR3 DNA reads TGTGCCAGCAGTCCGGGGCTAGGGGGAAACTACGAGCAGTACTTC. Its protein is CASSPGLGGNYEQYF.